This TCR beta chain comes out of a study of identifying expanded T cells in peripheral blood. Study-level findings and limits: Technical replicates showed about 1.2 changed clones; roughly two weeks 15 to 20; four weeks 19. Across healthy donors, higher total template counts meant significantly greater approximately 2-week count variance.

Using immunoSEQ multiplex PCR, the repertoire was profiled, and TCRdb retains in-frame clones only, with some absent. The sample lists approximately 83,000 clones, roughly 85% seen once, with 4% to 5.5% in the top ten. No infections or other immune events were documented during collection. CDR3 size: 12 residues. Germline V CDR1 and CDR2: ENHRY, SYGVKD. V was trimmed by 8 bases and J by 5 bases, leaving 10 bases between them. A note on this clone: The target antigen is unknown.

The receptor was isolated from a person aged 18 to 70 in good health. This chain connects TRBV10-3 to TRBJ2-1; D gene unclear. The sample consisted of blood. The CDR3 DNA is TGTGCCATCGGCAGGTTCGACAATGAGCAGTTCTTC. It specifies CAIGRFDNEQFF.